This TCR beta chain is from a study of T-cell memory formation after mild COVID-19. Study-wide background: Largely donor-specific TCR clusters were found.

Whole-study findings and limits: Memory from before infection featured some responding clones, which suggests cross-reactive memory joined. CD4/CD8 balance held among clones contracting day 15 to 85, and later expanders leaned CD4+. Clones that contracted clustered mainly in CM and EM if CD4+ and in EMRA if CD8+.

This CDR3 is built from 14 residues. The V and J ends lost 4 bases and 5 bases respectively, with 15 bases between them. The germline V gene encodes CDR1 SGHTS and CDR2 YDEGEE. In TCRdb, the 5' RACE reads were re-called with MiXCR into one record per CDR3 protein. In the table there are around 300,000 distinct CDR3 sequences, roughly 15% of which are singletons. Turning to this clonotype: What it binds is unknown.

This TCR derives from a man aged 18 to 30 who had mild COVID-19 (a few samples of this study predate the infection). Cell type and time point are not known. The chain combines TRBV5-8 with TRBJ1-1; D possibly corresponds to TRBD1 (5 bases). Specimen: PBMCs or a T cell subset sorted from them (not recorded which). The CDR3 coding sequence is TGTGCCAGCAGCCCCCGGGAGCGGGGGACTGAAGCTTTCTTT. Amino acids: CASSPRERGTEAFF.